The sequence of this T cell receptor (beta chain) was determined in a study of cytomegalovirus exposure and HLA in healthy donors. With 60 Vbeta and 13 Jbeta primers, the PCR was carried out. Generated by immunoSEQ multiplex PCR, the TCRdb table keeps only in-frame clones and is missing some. The repertoire holds 120,000 or so clones, around 65% seen once, with more than 1.5% in the top ten. Healthy donors of bone marrow made up the group. With regard to this clone: Its specificity is not known.

Study results and limitations: TCR beta chains numbering some 150 were designated cytomegalovirus-associated. Sequence variants that were highly shared formed a cluster that was likely a sequencing artifact. Later on, an analysis showed TCR association rates differing by HLA locus, with DRB1 the most and HLA-C the fewest.

Sequencing input: PBMCs. The sequence was obtained from a young man in good health and CMV-seronegative.

CDR3 sequence reads: CASSQGPGYGYTF. The CDR3 coding sequence is TGTGCCAGTTCACAGGGCCCGGGCTATGGCTACACCTTC. J is TRBJ1-2 and V is TRBV27; D possibly corresponds to TRBD1 (6 bases). Looked up from germline, CDR1 is MNHEY and CDR2 is SMNVEV (reference sequence). This CDR3 has 13 amino acids. The V gene lost 9 bases and the J gene lost 4 bases, with 15 bases spanning the gap.